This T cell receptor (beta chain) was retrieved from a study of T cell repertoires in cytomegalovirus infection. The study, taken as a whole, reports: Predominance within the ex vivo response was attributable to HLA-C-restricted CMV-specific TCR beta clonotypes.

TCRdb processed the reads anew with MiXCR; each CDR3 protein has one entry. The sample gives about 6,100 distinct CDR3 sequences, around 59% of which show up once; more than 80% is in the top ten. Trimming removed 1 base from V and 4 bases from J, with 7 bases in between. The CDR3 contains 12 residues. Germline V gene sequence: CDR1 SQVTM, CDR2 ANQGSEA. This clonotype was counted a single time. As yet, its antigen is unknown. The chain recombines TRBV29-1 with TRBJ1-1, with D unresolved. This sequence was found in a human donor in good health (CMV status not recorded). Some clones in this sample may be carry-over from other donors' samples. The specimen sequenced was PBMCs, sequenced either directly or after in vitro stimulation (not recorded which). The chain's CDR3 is CSVEGWVTEAFF. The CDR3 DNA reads TGCAGCGTTGAAGGGTGGGTCACTGAAGCTTTCTTT.